This TCR beta chain was sequenced for a study of Ad26.COV2.S vaccination and SARS-CoV-2 variants. On the study more broadly: Ad26.COV2.S was injected intramuscularly once or twice, 56 days apart.

Germline CDR1 is SGHTA and CDR2 is FQGNSA. The CDR3 totals 14 residues. Trimming shortened V by 1 base and J by 2 bases, and 6 bases separated the two germline ends. Treatment here: around 19 received Ad26.COV2.S at low or high dose, single or two shots; roughly five received placebo; per-sample allocation not given. The samples were gathered on day 63 after the first injection of vaccine or placebo. The study used a vaccine consisting of an Ad26 vector that expressed Wuhan-strain SARS-CoV-2 spike. Profiling relied on immunoSEQ multiplex PCR, and the TCRdb table lists in-frame clones only, not all of them. The sample has about 400,000 clones, 70% to 90% seen once.

This specimen consisted of peripheral blood, obtained in a trial of Ad26.COV2.S vaccine versus placebo. The chain joins TRBV7-2 to TRBJ2-4, with D perhaps matching TRBD2 (5 bases). This TCR was recovered from a person aged 18-65 years who received the Ad26.COV2.S COVID-19 vaccine or a placebo. The CDR3 DNA reads as TGTGCCAGCAGCTTAGGAGGGACCAAAAACATTCAGTACTTC. Its protein is CASSLGGTKNIQYF.